This T cell receptor (beta chain) was recorded in a study of T cells after yellow fever vaccination. Study details: With SMART-Seq v4 Ultra Low Input, the fractions containing low cell numbers were prepared. General study findings and limits: The day 0 sorted memory subsets showed almost all vaccine-responding clonotypes to be undetectable. In FACS-sorted repertoires, abundant clonotypes from the bulk population could appear as contaminants.

Via MiXCR, TCRdb re-called the 5' RACE reads, giving one row per CDR3 protein. The data show 29,000 or so distinct CDR3 sequences, over 5.5% seen once. In its sample, this clonotype was seen a few times. The sample here was PBMCs, either bulk or a sorted T-cell subset (CD4+, CD8+, memory, or dextramer-sorted; not recorded which), taken on the day of the yellow fever booster vaccination. The sequence was collected from a man between 25 and 39 years old who received the YFV17D yellow fever vaccine.

The CDR3 loop reads CASSYRAGGSYNEQFF. The CDR3 DNA follows: TGTGCCAGCAGTTACCGGGCGGGAGGGTCCTACAATGAGCAGTTCTTC. The chain has TRBV6-2 or TRBV6-3 and TRBJ2-1; TRBD2 matches 9 bases. This CDR3 has 16 residues. V shed 2 bases, J shed 1 base, and the junction held 3 bases outside the gene matches. CDR1 and CDR2 from the germline V gene are MNHEY and SVGEGT.